The clone carrying this TCR beta chain was seen only a few times. The antigen is unknown. This sample was included in a study of CD8 T cell repertoires and HIV-1 epitope variants. Profiling relied on immunoSEQ multiplex PCR, and the TCRdb table lists in-frame clones only, not all of them. The data hold roughly 5,800 clones, with approximately 70% observed a single time. The germline CDR1 and CDR2 sequences are MGHRA and YSYEKL. This CDR3 is built from 15 residues. V gave up 4 bases and J gave up 2 bases; unmatched junction bases: 4. The sample consisted of cultured CD8+ T cells derived from PBMCs. The TCR comes from a male donor with HIV. V usage is TRBV4-1 and J usage is TRBJ2-7; 11 bases agree with TRBD2. The chain's CDR3 is CASSPLAGGPYEQYF. The DNA for the CDR3 is TGCGCCAGCAGCCCATTAGCGGGAGGGCCCTACGAGCAGTACTTC.